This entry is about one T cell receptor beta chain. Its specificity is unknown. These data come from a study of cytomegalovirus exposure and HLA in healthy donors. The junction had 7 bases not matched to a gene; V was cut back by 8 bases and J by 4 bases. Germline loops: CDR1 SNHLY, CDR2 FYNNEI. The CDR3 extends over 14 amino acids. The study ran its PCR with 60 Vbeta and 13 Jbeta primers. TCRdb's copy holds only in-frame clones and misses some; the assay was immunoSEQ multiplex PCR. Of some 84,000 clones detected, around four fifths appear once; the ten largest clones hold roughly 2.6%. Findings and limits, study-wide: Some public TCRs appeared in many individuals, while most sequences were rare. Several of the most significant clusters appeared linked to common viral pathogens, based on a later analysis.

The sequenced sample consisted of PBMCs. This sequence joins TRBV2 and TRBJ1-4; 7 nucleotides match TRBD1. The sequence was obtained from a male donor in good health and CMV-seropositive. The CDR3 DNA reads TGTGCCAGCCTGAAGGGGGCTTTTAATGAAAAACTGTTTTTT. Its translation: CASLKGAFNEKLFF.